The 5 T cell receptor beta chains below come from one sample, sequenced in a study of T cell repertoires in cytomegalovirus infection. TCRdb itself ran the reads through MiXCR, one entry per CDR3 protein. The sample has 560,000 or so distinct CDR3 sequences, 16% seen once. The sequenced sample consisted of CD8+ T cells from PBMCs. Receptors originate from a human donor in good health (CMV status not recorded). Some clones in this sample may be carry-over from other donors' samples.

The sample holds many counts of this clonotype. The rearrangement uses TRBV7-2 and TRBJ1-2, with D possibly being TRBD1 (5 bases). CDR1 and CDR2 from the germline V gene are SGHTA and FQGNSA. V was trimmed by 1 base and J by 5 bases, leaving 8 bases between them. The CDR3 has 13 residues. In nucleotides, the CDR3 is TGTGCCAGCAGCTTAGGGACACTTTATGGCTACACCTTC. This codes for CASSLGTLYGYTF.

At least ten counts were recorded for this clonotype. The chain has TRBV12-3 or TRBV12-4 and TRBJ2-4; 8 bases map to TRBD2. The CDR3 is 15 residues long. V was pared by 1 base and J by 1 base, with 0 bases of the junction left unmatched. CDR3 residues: CASSLGGRAKNIQYF. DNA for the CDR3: TGTGCCAGCAGTTTAGGCGGGAGGGCCAAAAACATTCAGTACTTC.

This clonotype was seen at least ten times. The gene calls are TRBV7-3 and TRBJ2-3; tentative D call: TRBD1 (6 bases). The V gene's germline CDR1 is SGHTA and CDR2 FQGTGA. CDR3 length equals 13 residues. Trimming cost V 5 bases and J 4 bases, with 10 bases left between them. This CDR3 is CASSPWTADTQYF. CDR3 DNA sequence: TGTGCCAGCAGCCCCTGGACAGCAGATACGCAGTATTTT.

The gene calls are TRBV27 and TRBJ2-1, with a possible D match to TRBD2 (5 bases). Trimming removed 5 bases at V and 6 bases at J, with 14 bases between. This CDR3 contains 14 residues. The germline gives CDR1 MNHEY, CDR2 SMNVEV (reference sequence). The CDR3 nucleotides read TGTGCCAGCAGTGCCGGTCGCCGGGGCAATGAGCAGTTCTTC. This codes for CASSAGRRGNEQFF.

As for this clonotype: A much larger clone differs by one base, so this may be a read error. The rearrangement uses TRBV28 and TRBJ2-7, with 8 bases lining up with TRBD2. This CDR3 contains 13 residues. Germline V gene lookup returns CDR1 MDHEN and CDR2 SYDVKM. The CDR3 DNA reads TGTGCCAGCAGCTTGACTAGCGTCTACGATCAGTACTTC. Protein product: CASSLTSVYDQYF.